The 15 T cell receptor beta chains in this list originate from one sample, sequenced in a study of neurological immune-mediated disorders. Time point here: longitudinal time-point 1 (baseline). MiXCR, applied by TCRdb to the 5' RACE reads, yields one record per CDR3 protein. The table has under 90,000 distinct CDR3 sequences, roughly 10% seen once. Sequencing was carried out using PBMCs. These receptors were taken from a man aged 30 to 45 in good health.

The sample holds many counts of this clonotype. V and J are TRBV10-3 and TRBJ2-7, with 8 bases matching TRBD1. Germline CDR1 reads ENHRY; CDR2 reads SYGVKD. CDR3 length equals 15 residues. V was clipped by 6 bases and J by 6 bases; unmatched bases: 13. Here the CDR3 DNA reads TGTGCCATCAGGGAGGGACAGGAGGGCGTGTCCGAGCAGTACTTC. It is translated as CAIREGQEGVSEQYF.

As to this clonotype: No DNA is shown, since the ends of the CDR3 on it are uncertain; the CDR3 is the one TCRdb lists. The chain recombines TRBV5-1 with TRBJ2-1; the table assigns TRBD2, which was not confirmed against the DNA. From its first to its last residue, the CDR3 has 21 amino acids. The germline CDR1 and CDR2 sequences are SGHRS and YFSETQ. The CDR3: CASSFYICSAREAGRDYEQFF.

This clonotype was counted at least ten times. This rearrangement joins TRBV24-1 to TRBJ1-5, with D maybe TRBD1 (5 bases). The CDR3 is 14 amino acids. Between the trimmed V and J ends, which lost 2 bases and 2 bases, there was a span of 6 bases. Germline assignment: CDR1 KGHDR and CDR2 SFDVKD. CDR3 DNA: TGTGCCACCAGTGATTGGGGGGGCAATCAGCCCCAGCATTTT. This encodes CATSDWGGNQPQHF.

V usage is TRBV5-1 and J usage is TRBJ2-3, with TRBD2 identical over 14 bases. Germline V gene sequence: CDR1 SGHRS, CDR2 YFSETQ. The CDR3 is 16 residues long. V shed 3 bases, J shed 2 bases, and the junction held 2 bases outside the gene matches. This chain's CDR3 is CASSSGLAGATDTQYF. DNA for the CDR3: TGCGCCAGCAGCTCGGGACTAGCGGGAGCCACAGATACGCAGTATTTT.

This clonotype was counted ten times or more. V gene TRBV27 combines with J gene TRBJ2-5; 8 bases fit TRBD1. Per germline, CDR1 MNHEY and CDR2 SMNVEV (reference sequence). CDR3 length: 13 residues. V trimming: 5 bases; J trimming: 8 bases; junction bases outside the gene matches: 7. The chain's CDR3 is CASSQDRAITQYF. The CDR3 DNA is TGTGCCAGCAGTCAGGACAGGGCAATCACCCAGTACTTC.

CDR3 coding DNA: TGTGCCAGTAGTCAGCACACCGGCACCGGGGAGCTGTTTTTT. It translates to CASSQHTGTGELFF. The chain combines TRBV19 with TRBJ2-2, with D unclear. This CDR3 comprises 14 residues. The germline V gene has CDR1 LNHDA and CDR2 SQIVND (reference sequence). V was cut by 5 bases and J by 4 bases, with 11 bases left in between.

This clonotype occurred many times. The rearrangement links TRBV5-1 to TRBJ2-2, with a tentative D call TRBD1 (6 bases). The germline V gene has CDR1 SGHRS and CDR2 YFSETQ. The length of the CDR3 is 14 residues. Deletions cut 7 bases from V and 3 bases from J, with 13 bases between. CDR3 coding DNA: TGCGCCAGCTTCGACAGGCGTTACACCGGGGAGCTGTTTTTT. Its protein product is CASFDRRYTGELFF.

This clonotype was recorded many times. This chain connects TRBV20-1 to TRBJ2-7; D is undetermined. The germline V gene has CDR1 DFQATT and CDR2 SNEGSKA (reference sequence). The CDR3 contains 15 residues. V lost 0 bases and J 6 bases, leaving 18 bases between the germline ends. Here the CDR3 DNA reads TGCAGTGCTAGAGATGCGGCAACCCAACCCCTCGAGCAGTACTTC. Translating it yields CSARDAATQPLEQYF.

Many counts were recorded for this clonotype. The chain uses TRBV12-3 or TRBV12-4 and TRBJ2-1; 7 bases agree with TRBD2. The junction had 16 bases not matched to a gene; V was cut back by 5 bases and J by 9 bases. The CDR3 length is 16 residues. The CDR3 DNA follows: TGTGCCAGCAGTGGGGGAGGGAGTGGAGGGTGGTTTGAGCAGTTCTTC. This translates into CASSGGGSGGWFEQFF.

A note on this clonotype: This may be a read error: a much more frequent sequence differs by one nucleotide. The conserved closing phenylalanine or tryptophan is absent in this CDR3, likely reflecting a read error. The chain employs TRBV12-3 or TRBV12-4 and TRBJ1-3; a weak D match, TRBD1 (6 bases). V dropped 6 bases and J dropped 3 bases, with 12 bases sitting between them. This CDR3 is 14 amino acids long. DNA of the CDR3: TGTGCCAGCAGCCGGACAGATGGTGGAAACACCATATATTTA. Encoded protein: CASSRTDGGNTIYL.

There are many counts of this clonotype. This chain links TRBV7-2 with TRBJ2-1, with 11 positions matching TRBD2. The CDR3 covers 20 residues. Germline V gene data show CDR1 as SGHTA and CDR2 as FQGNSA. After removal of 5 bases from V and 0 bases from J, the junction contained 15 bases not matched to a gene. CDR3 region: CASSNPAGTSGYSSYNEQFF. CDR3 nucleotides: TGTGCCAGCAGCAACCCAGCCGGGACTAGCGGCTACAGCTCCTACAATGAGCAGTTCTTC.

This clonotype is medium-sized by share. The V and J genes are TRBV5-1 and TRBJ2-2; possibly TRBD1 for D (5 bases). The CDR3 is made up of 13 amino acids. Per the germline V gene, CDR1 is SGHRS and CDR2 is YFSETQ. With 5 bases removed from V and 1 base from J, the gap between germline ends came to 6 bases. DNA of the CDR3: TGCGCCAGCAGAACAGGGAACACCGGGGAGCTGTTTTTT. Translating gives CASRTGNTGELFF.

This clonotype was observed many times. The chain has TRBV7-2 and TRBJ2-7; the D gene is possibly TRBD2 (6 bases). Trimming pared 5 bases from V and 2 bases from J, leaving 10 bases between. This CDR3 contains 13 residues. Germline V lookup: CDR1 SGHTA, CDR2 FQGNSA. This CDR3 is CASSLSGTYEQYF. The CDR3 region has the DNA TGTGCCAGCAGCCTTAGCGGTACCTACGAGCAGTACTTC.

This clonotype was observed at least ten times. This chain uses TRBV5-1 with TRBJ1-6; D call uncertain. Trimming pared 2 bases from V and 7 bases from J, leaving 13 bases between. The CDR3 loop spans 15 amino acids. CDR1 SGHRS and CDR2 YFSETQ come from the germline V gene. CDR3 sequence: CASSFLGRENSPLHF. CDR3 nucleotide sequence: TGCGCCAGCAGCTTTCTTGGGCGGGAAAATTCACCCCTCCACTTT.

This clonotype has ten or more counts. V and J are TRBV20-1 and TRBJ2-1; D tentatively fits TRBD1 or TRBD2 (5 bases each). This CDR3 has 15 residues. V was pared by 6 bases and J by 9 bases, with 24 bases between. Per the germline V gene, CDR1 is DFQATT and CDR2 is SNEGSKA (reference sequence). CDR3 region: CSATNPGRPTIEQFF. CDR3 sequence (DNA): TGCAGTGCCACTAATCCGGGACGACCTACAATTGAGCAGTTCTTC.